Presented here are 21 T cell receptor beta chains from one specimen sequenced in a study of blood T cell repertoires in COVID-19. Generated by immunoSEQ multiplex PCR, the TCRdb table keeps only in-frame clones and is missing some. The sample lists about 250,000 clones, roughly 80% occurring once. Sequenced input: peripheral blood. The receptors shown here come from a man older than 75 with acute or convalescent COVID-19.

V gene TRBV6-1 combines with J gene TRBJ1-2; D call uncertain. Trimming cost V 0 bases and J 8 bases, with 16 bases left between them. This CDR3 has 15 residues. Germline CDR1 and CDR2: MNHNS and SASEGT. In nucleotides, the CDR3 is TGTGCCAGCAGTGAAGCGGGCAAGGGAGGTGGAGGCTACACCTTC. This codes for CASSEAGKGGGGYTF.

This chain connects TRBV5-1 to TRBJ1-5, with TRBD1 matching over 8 bases. V lost 0 bases and J lost 5; bases outside the gene matches: 1. The CDR3 contains 14 residues. Germline CDR1 and CDR2: SGHRS and YFSETQ. CDR3 sequence (DNA): TGCGCCAGCAGCTTGGGGGACAGGCATCAGCCCCAGCATTTT. Its translation: CASSLGDRHQPQHF.

In its sample, this clone was seen once. The rearrangement joins TRBV5-6 to TRBJ1-4, with 9 bases fitting TRBD1. Germline V CDR1 and CDR2: SGHDT, YYEEEE. V dropped 4 bases and J dropped 8; count of bases not matched to a gene: 12. CDR3 length: 16 residues. For the CDR3, the DNA is TGTGCCAGCAGCCAAATCCGGGACAGGGAAGGGGAAAAACTGTTTTTT. Encoded protein: CASSQIRDREGEKLFF.

The chain links TRBV2 to TRBJ1-2, with TRBD1 matching 10 bases. This CDR3 is built from 14 residues. Germline V gene data show CDR1 as SNHLY and CDR2 as FYNNEI. V was clipped by 7 bases and J by 9 bases; unmatched bases: 11. CDR3 protein: CASKKTDRGLSYTF. For the CDR3, the DNA is TGTGCCAGCAAAAAAACGGACAGGGGGTTGAGCTACACCTTC.

CDR3 loop: CASRIRDRGNGELFF. The CDR3 DNA is TGTGCCAGCAGGATCCGGGACAGGGGGAACGGGGAGCTGTTTTTT. This rearrangement joins TRBV6-5 to TRBJ2-2; 11 bases match TRBD1. The CDR3 runs 15 residues. The ends lost 6 bases at V and 7 bases at J; junction bases unmatched: 7. Germline V lookup: CDR1 MNHEY, CDR2 SVGAGI.

This clone was detected only a few times. The V gene is TRBV7-9, the J gene TRBJ2-7; TRBD1 aligns across 10 bases. V gave up 3 bases and J gave up 0 bases; unmatched junction bases: 11. CDR1 is SEHNR and CDR2 is FQNEAQ in the germline V gene (reference sequence). This CDR3 has 18 amino acids. The CDR3 DNA sequence: TGTGCCAGCAGCTTGTCCCGGGACAGGGGTCTTGCCTCCTACGAGCAGTACTTC. This sequence encodes CASSLSRDRGLASYEQYF.

The chain links TRBV3-1 (or the pseudogene TRBV3-2) to TRBJ2-1, with 7 bases identical to TRBD2. Germline-derived CDR1 and CDR2 are LGHDT and YNNKEL (reference sequence). The J segment lost 9 bases and the V segment lost 4 bases, leaving 9 bases of the junction unmatched. CDR3 size: 14 residues. In DNA form, the CDR3 reads TGTGCCAGCAGCCGACCGGGAGGAACCCGTGAGCAGTTCTTC. It specifies CASSRPGGTREQFF.

CDR3: CASTKGASGRAKTGELFF. The CDR3 region has the DNA TGTGCCAGCACAAAAGGGGCTAGCGGGAGAGCAAAAACCGGGGAGCTGTTTTTT. The rearrangement joins TRBV2 to TRBJ2-2; 10 nucleotides match TRBD2. The length of the CDR3 is 18 residues. V lost 7 bases, J lost 5 bases, and 16 bases stayed unmatched. From germline, CDR1 is SNHLY and CDR2 FYNNEI.

The V gene is TRBV12-3 or TRBV12-4, the J gene TRBJ1-4, with D perhaps matching TRBD1 (5 bases). V was trimmed by 2 bases and J by 10 bases, leaving 5 bases between them. This CDR3 is 11 amino acids long. The CDR3 DNA reads TGTGCCAGCAGTTTAAGGGGAAAACTGTTTTTT. It translates to CASSLRGKLFF.

This chain uses TRBV3-1 (or the pseudogene TRBV3-2) with TRBJ2-3; 14 positions match TRBD2. V gave up 4 bases and J gave up 1 base; unmatched junction bases: 10. The CDR3 loop spans 19 amino acids. Germline loops: CDR1 LGHDT, CDR2 YNNKEL (reference sequence). CDR3 nucleotide sequence: TGTGCCAGCAGCCGAGGGACTAGCGGGAGTAGGCCCGGCACAGATACGCAGTATTTT. Residues: CASSRGTSGSRPGTDTQYF.

This chain connects TRBV21-1 to TRBJ1-6; the table names TRBD1, a call not compared with the DNA. TRBV21-1 is marked as a pseudogene. This CDR3 spans 17 amino acids. CDR3 loop: CASSKFPGVRHNSPLHF. In nucleotides, the CDR3 is TGTGCCAGCAGCAAATTCCCAGGGGTCAGGCATAATTCACCCCTCCACTTT.

The rearrangement links TRBV9 to TRBJ2-1; D is possibly TRBD2 (6 bases). This CDR3 region has 21 residues. Trimming left V 2 bases short and J 2 bases short, with 29 bases between. The V gene's germline CDR1 is SGDLS and CDR2 YYNGEE. The CDR3 DNA sequence: TGTGCCAGCAGCGTCTCCGAAGGTCCCCCTCAATTGCGGGGCCCCTACAATGAGCAGTTCTTC. It encodes CASSVSEGPPQLRGPYNEQFF.

The rearrangement joins TRBV5-4 to TRBJ2-7, with 8 bases lining up with TRBD1. With V trimmed by 0 bases and J by 5 bases, 1 base remained unmatched. The length of the CDR3 is 13 residues. The germline V gene has CDR1 SGHNT and CDR2 YYREEE (reference sequence). In DNA, the CDR3 is TGTGCCAGCAGCTTGGGACAGGGGAACGAGCAGTACTTC. As protein: CASSLGQGNEQYF.

CDR3 bases: TGTGCCAGCGACAGGGCGAACTATGGCTACACCTTC. Translation: CASDRANYGYTF. This chain links TRBV2 with TRBJ1-2; 7 nucleotides agree with TRBD1. Unmatched junction bases numbered 2, after V lost 8 bases and J lost 2 bases. This CDR3 is built from 12 residues. CDR1 is SNHLY, CDR2 FYNNEI, per germline.

This chain uses TRBV19 with TRBJ2-7, with TRBD2 matching 8 bases. V shed 7 bases and J 5 bases; nucleotides not matched to a gene: 10. The CDR3 is 14 residues long. The germline gives CDR1 LNHDA, CDR2 SQIVND (reference sequence). The CDR3 coding sequence is TGTGCCAGTACCCCGGCGGGGGGTTTCCACGAGCAGTACTTC. Protein product: CASTPAGGFHEQYF. Full variable domain (rest looked up from reference TRBV19 and TRBJ2-7): DGGITQSPKYLFRKEGQNVTLSCEQNLNHDAMYWYRQDPGQGLRLIYYSQIVNDFQKGDIAEGYSVSREKKESFPLTVTSAQKNPTAFYLCASTPAGGFHEQYFGPGTRLTVT.

This clone was found many times. V is TRBV24-1 and J is TRBJ2-1; 11 nucleotides agree with TRBD2. This CDR3 spans 14 amino acids. Unmatched junction bases numbered 1, after V lost 2 bases and J lost 8 bases. Germline V gives CDR1 KGHDR, CDR2 SFDVKD. The CDR3 here is CATSDSGLADEQFF. CDR3 sequence (DNA): TGTGCCACCAGTGATTCGGGACTAGCGGATGAGCAGTTCTTC.

V is TRBV3-1 (or the pseudogene TRBV3-2) and J is TRBJ2-1; 12 bases map to TRBD2. Germline V gives CDR1 LGHDT, CDR2 YNNKEL (reference sequence). This CDR3 has 19 amino acids. J gave up 0 bases and V 4 bases, and 10 bases lay outside the gene matches. CDR3 DNA sequence: TGTGCCAGCAGCCCAAGAGGGGGACTAGCGGGTGGCTCCTACAATGAGCAGTTCTTC. It translates to CASSPRGGLAGGSYNEQFF.

The chain has TRBV28 and TRBJ1-1; D unclear. The CDR3 extends over 13 amino acids. V was pared by 5 bases and J by 10 bases, with 17 bases between. Germline lookup yields CDR1 MDHEN and CDR2 SYDVKM. In DNA, the CDR3 is TGTGCCAGCAGTGACTACAAGTCCTGGATAGCTTTCTTT. It translates to CASSDYKSWIAFF.

This clone showed up just a few times. The gene calls are TRBV12-5 and TRBJ1-2, with a tentative D call TRBD1 (6 bases). The length of the CDR3 is 14 residues. Germline V gene sequence: CDR1 LGHNT, CDR2 FRNRAP. Trimming removed 9 bases from V and 5 bases from J, with 19 bases in between. CDR3 nucleotides: TGTGCTAGACCACAGGGTCCCCCCTCATATGGCTACACCTTC. This encodes CARPQGPPSYGYTF.

At least ten counts were recorded for this clone. The rearrangement links TRBV6-2 or TRBV6-3 to TRBJ2-1; unclear D gene. The CDR3 totals 14 residues. Germline lookup yields CDR1 MNHEY and CDR2 SVGEGT. V was cut by 2 bases and J by 3 bases, with 8 bases left in between. The CDR3 DNA sequence: TGTGCCAGCAGTTACCTCCCCGGCTACAATGAGCAGTTCTTC. Its translation: CASSYLPGYNEQFF.

This chain connects TRBV5-1 to TRBJ2-7, with unresolved D. The CDR3 is 14 amino acids. The V end lost 4 bases, the J end lost 1 base, and 12 bases lay between the germline ends. Per the germline V gene, CDR1 is SGHRS and CDR2 is YFSETQ. DNA of the CDR3: TGCGCCAGCAGCATTTCACCCCAGTCCTACGAGCAGTACTTC. It codes for CASSISPQSYEQYF.